What follows describes a single T cell receptor (beta chain). Its target is not known. The sample belongs to a study of beta chain features in type 1 diabetes. Study conclusions and caveats: Fewer insertions but more deletions were seen at VDJ junctions in type 1 diabetes patients. Patients with Type 1 diabetes showed moderately but significantly shorter TCRB CDR3s in all four CD4+ subsets. Resolution of whether HLA type affects TCRB rearrangement was not achieved here.

The sequenced template was cDNA made from the entire isolated RNA. For naive, central memory and regulatory T cell samples, reads averaged about 3.7 million. The data were produced by immunoSEQ multiplex PCR, yet TCRdb's version contains in-frame clones alone and is incomplete. Counted here are 600,000 to 700,000 clones, around an eighth occurring once; the ten biggest clones make up about 0.02%. With 0 bases clipped from V and 4 bases from J, the junction kept 6 bases outside the gene matches. The CDR3 runs 16 residues. CDR1 and CDR2 (germline): WNHNN, SYGVQD (reference sequence). The sequence was obtained from a man younger than 35 with type 1 diabetes. The chain employs TRBV10-1 and TRBJ2-5, with 9 bases matching TRBD1. The sequenced material came from naive CD4+ T cells from blood. In nucleotides, the CDR3 is TGCGCCAGCAGTGAGTCGAGGGGGACAGGGACAGAGACCCAGTACTTC. Amino acid sequence: CASSESRGTGTETQYF.